A single sample is the source of the 17 T cell receptor beta chains below, sequenced in a study of somatic mutations in cytotoxic T cells in rheumatoid arthritis. The data were produced by immunoSEQ multiplex PCR, yet TCRdb's version contains in-frame clones alone and is incomplete. The table shows approximately 15,000 clones, with about 80% occurring only once. The sample was CD8+ T cells sorted from blood. Every receptor here comes from an adult with rheumatoid arthritis.

The chain couples TRBV5-6 to TRBJ2-7, with TRBD1 matching 7 bases. The CDR3 has 13 amino acids. V was pared by 3 bases and J by 3 bases, with 3 bases of the junction left unmatched. Germline V CDR1 and CDR2: SGHDT, YYEEEE. The CDR3 DNA reads as TGTGCCAGCAGCTCGGGACAGTACTACGAGCAGTACTTC. It yields the protein CASSSGQYYEQYF.

This rearrangement joins TRBV6-4 to TRBJ1-1; D perhaps matches TRBD1 (5 bases). CDR3 size: 16 residues. Germline V gene lookup returns CDR1 MRHNA and CDR2 SNTAGT. Trimming left V 3 bases short and J 0 bases short, with 14 bases between. Written as DNA, the CDR3 is TGTGCCAGCAGTGAAGGAGGGGTAGGAATGAACACTGAAGCTTTCTTT. As protein: CASSEGGVGMNTEAFF.

The gene calls are TRBV14 and TRBJ2-4; 10 bases are a match to TRBD2. Germline V gene data show CDR1 as SGHDN and CDR2 as FVKESK. Trimming at V came to 0 bases and at J to 6 bases, leaving 14 bases not matched to a gene. This CDR3 comprises 19 residues. CDR3 amino acids: CASSQDDLKRGGPGNIQYF. The CDR3 region has the DNA TGTGCCAGCAGCCAAGATGACCTCAAGCGGGGGGGCCCGGGAAACATTCAGTACTTC.

The chain uses TRBV7-9 and TRBJ2-2; D not certain. Trimming took 2 bases from V and 4 from J, leaving 5 bases between them. The CDR3 has 13 residues. CDR1 SEHNR and CDR2 FQNEAQ come from the germline V gene (reference sequence). The CDR3 here is CASSLLGTGELFF. CDR3 nucleotide sequence: TGTGCCAGCAGCTTACTTGGCACCGGGGAGCTGTTTTTT.

The rearrangement joins TRBV27 to TRBJ1-5; D not certain. The CDR3 totals 12 residues. V was pared by 6 bases and J by 9 bases, with 12 bases between. Germline CDR1 and CDR2: MNHEY and SMNVEV (reference sequence). For the CDR3, the DNA is TGTGCCAGCAGGTCCGTCCCCGGGCCCCAGCATTTT. Its translation is CASRSVPGPQHF.

This rearrangement joins TRBV2 to TRBJ1-3, with no clear D. Germline CDR1 reads SNHLY; CDR2 reads FYNNEI. The CDR3 consists of 17 residues. Deletions cut 2 bases from V and 11 bases from J, with 25 bases between. CDR3 DNA: TGTGCCAGCAGTGAAATTGCGGGTTGGGAGCCGGGGAGCGCCATATATTTT. Its translation is CASSEIAGWEPGSAIYF.

J is TRBJ2-7 and V is TRBV7-9; TRBD1 is a possible D gene (5 bases). Germline V lookup: CDR1 SEHNR, CDR2 FQNEAQ (reference sequence). Trimming stripped 4 bases from V and 4 bases from J, with 14 bases between. This CDR3 spans 14 amino acids. CDR3 nucleotide sequence: TGTGCCAGCAGCTCCAGGGCGCAGAATTACGAGCAGTACTTC. This translates into CASSSRAQNYEQYF. Variable domain in full (rest from reference TRBV7-9 and TRBJ2-7): DTGVSQNPRHKITKRGQNVTFRCDPISEHNRLYWYRQTLGQGPEFLTYFQNEAQLEKSRLLSDRFSAERPKGSFSTLEIQRTEQGDSAMYLCASSSRAQNYEQYFGPGTRLTVT.

The V gene is TRBV6-5, the J gene TRBJ1-2, with TRBD1 identical over 8 bases. CDR3 length equals 15 residues. The V gene end was trimmed by 6 bases and the J gene end by 7 bases; junction bases not matched to a gene: 13. CDR1 MNHEY and CDR2 SVGAGI come from the germline V gene. The CDR3 sequence is CASSLGQGYRSGYTF. CDR3 DNA: TGTGCCAGCAGCCTAGGACAGGGCTATAGGAGTGGCTACACCTTC.

The gene calls are TRBV27 and TRBJ2-5, with no clear D. CDR3 size: 14 residues. The germline V and J ends were trimmed by 5 bases and 1 base, with 11 bases remaining between them. CDR1 and CDR2 (germline): MNHEY, SMNVEV (reference sequence). The CDR3 nucleotides read TGTGCCAGCAGTGACGTGTGGCTCCAAGAGACCCAGTACTTC. Its protein is CASSDVWLQETQYF.

This clone was seen only once. An end of the junction does not agree with germline; a read error may underlie this. The rearrangement links TRBV10-3 to TRBJ2-5, with D possibly being TRBD2 (6 bases). The CDR3 contains 13 residues. Germline CDR1 is ENHRY and CDR2 is SYGVKD. CDR3 nucleotides: TGTGCCATCCGGGACTTGTACCAAGGGACCCAGTACTTC. Translation gives CAIRDLYQGTQYF.

J is TRBJ2-1 and V is TRBV7-2; D remains unclear. This CDR3 has 13 amino acids. Deletions cut 1 base from V and 3 bases from J, with 4 bases between. CDR1 and CDR2 from the germline V gene are SGHTA and FQGNSA. As DNA, the CDR3 is TGTGCCAGCAGCTTAGACGGCTACAATGAGCAGTTCTTC. It specifies CASSLDGYNEQFF.

The genes are TRBV13 and TRBJ2-1; 13 nucleotides match TRBD2. The V gene end was trimmed by 5 bases and the J gene end by 6 bases; junction bases not matched to a gene: 7. The germline CDR1 and CDR2 sequences are PRHDT and FYEKMQ (reference sequence). This CDR3 is built from 16 residues. CDR3 nucleotides: TGTGCCAGCAGCGACCCCGGGACTAGCGGGGTCAATGAGCAGTTCTTC. As protein: CASSDPGTSGVNEQFF.

The chain employs TRBV7-3 and TRBJ2-1; D is possibly TRBD2 (6 bases). The length of the CDR3 is 18 residues. The germline V gene encodes CDR1 SGHTA and CDR2 FQGTGA. Trimming stripped 4 bases from V and 4 bases from J, with 23 bases between. CDR3 amino acids: CASSSPFGGAGKYNEQFF. Here the CDR3 DNA reads TGTGCCAGCAGCTCACCCTTTGGAGGCGCGGGGAAATACAATGAGCAGTTCTTC.

The chain carries TRBV4-1 and TRBJ2-5; D not resolved. With 4 bases removed from V and 5 bases from J, the gap between germline ends came to 14 bases. The germline CDR1 and CDR2 sequences are MGHRA and YSYEKL. There are 14 residues in the CDR3. The CDR3 reads CASSPAPLGETQYF. The CDR3 coding sequence is TGCGCCAGCAGCCCCGCCCCGTTAGGGGAGACCCAGTACTTC.

Here the CDR3 reads CASSDRQNYEQYF. CDR3 sequence (DNA): TGTGCCAGCAGTGACAGACAGAACTACGAGCAGTACTTC. The gene calls are TRBV6-1 and TRBJ2-7, with D tentatively TRBD1 (5 bases). This CDR3 region has 13 residues. Per the germline V gene, CDR1 is MNHNS and CDR2 is SASEGT. With 3 bases removed from V and 3 bases from J, the gap between germline ends came to 9 bases.

The chain couples TRBV11-1 to TRBJ2-7; 8 nucleotides match TRBD1. The CDR3 spans 16 residues. J gave up 5 bases and V 1 base, and 10 bases lay outside the gene matches. Germline assignment: CDR1 SGHAT and CDR2 FQDESV (reference sequence). CDR3 in DNA: TGTGCCAGCAGCTTAGGGCGGACAGGGATAATGGACGAGCAGTACTTC. This gives the protein CASSLGRTGIMDEQYF.

The V and J genes are TRBV19 and TRBJ1-1; TRBD1 matches 7 bases. Germline V lookup: CDR1 LNHDA, CDR2 SQIVND (reference sequence). This CDR3 has 12 residues. The junction had 8 bases not matched to a gene; V was cut back by 6 bases and J by 10 bases. The CDR3 region is CASRHRGIGAFF. For the CDR3, the DNA is TGTGCCAGTAGGCACAGGGGAATTGGAGCTTTCTTT.